These 18 T cell receptor beta chains originate from one sample sequenced in a study of T-cell memory formation after mild COVID-19. TCRdb re-called the 5' RACE reads with MiXCR, one entry per CDR3 protein. The table includes approximately 300,000 distinct CDR3 sequences, 15% to 20% detected once. Material for sequencing was PBMCs or a T cell subset sorted from them (not recorded which). The receptor source for this set is a man younger than 35 who had mild COVID-19 (a few samples of this study predate the infection). Cell type and time point are not known.

This clonotype was observed a few times. This CDR3 is CASSLGKRGGEWEQYF. CDR3 sequence (DNA): TGTGCCAGCAGCTTAGGGAAGAGGGGAGGGGAATGGGAGCAGTACTTC. This rearrangement joins TRBV7-8 to TRBJ2-7; 7 bases agree with TRBD2. CDR3 size: 16 residues. V was clipped by 1 base and J by 7 bases; unmatched bases: 13. CDR1 and CDR2 from the germline V gene are SGHVS and FQNEAQ.

This clonotype was picked up a small number of times. The chain employs TRBV5-1 and TRBJ2-5, with 8 bases identical to TRBD1. J was trimmed by 1 base and V by 5 bases; bases with no gene match: 4. This CDR3 spans 14 amino acids. Per the germline V gene, CDR1 is SGHRS and CDR2 is YFSETQ. The CDR3 nucleotides read TGCGCCAGCAGTCCTGGGACAGGCCAAGAGACCCAGTACTTC. As protein: CASSPGTGQETQYF. The full variable domain, its missing parts supplied by reference TRBV5-1 and TRBJ2-5, is KAGVTQTPRYLIKTRGQQVTLSCSPISGHRSVSWYQQTPGQGLQFLFEYFSETQRNKGNFPGRFSGRQFSNSRSEMNVSTLELGDSALYLCASSPGTGQETQYFGPGTRLLVL.

V is TRBV6-1 and J is TRBJ2-2, with D possibly TRBD1 on 5 matching bases. The CDR3 length is 16 residues. Germline CDR1 and CDR2: MNHNS and SASEGT. Trimming cost V 6 bases and J 4 bases, with 18 bases left between them. The CDR3 here is CASRGRGHPTTGELFF. CDR3 nucleotide sequence: TGTGCCAGCAGGGGTCGTGGACACCCTACCACCGGGGAGCTGTTTTTT.

The chain employs TRBV11-2 and TRBJ2-3; 9 bases map to TRBD1. The J segment lost 3 bases and the V segment lost 6 bases, leaving 10 bases of the junction unmatched. Germline V gene data show CDR1 as SGHAT and CDR2 as FQNNGV. The CDR3 loop spans 16 amino acids. CDR3 amino acids: CASSMTTTGGTDTQYF. The DNA of the CDR3 is TGTGCCAGCAGTATGACGACGACAGGGGGTACAGATACGCAGTATTTT.

This clonotype appeared a few times. J is TRBJ2-3 and V is TRBV3-1; D is perhaps TRBD1 (6 bases). The germline V gene encodes CDR1 LGHDT and CDR2 YNNKEL (reference sequence). CDR3 length equals 15 residues. V lost 1 base and J 0 bases, leaving 8 bases between the germline ends. This chain's CDR3 is CASSQGQVSTDTQYF. As DNA, the CDR3 is TGTGCCAGCAGCCAAGGACAGGTGAGCACAGATACGCAGTATTTT.

The rearrangement joins TRBV2 to TRBJ1-1; possibly TRBD1 for D (6 bases). This CDR3 comprises 13 residues. Germline values: CDR1 SNHLY, CDR2 FYNNEI. V was trimmed by 7 bases and J by 4 bases, leaving 13 bases between them. This CDR3 is CASIRTETTEAFF. The CDR3 bases are TGTGCCAGCATAAGGACAGAGACCACTGAAGCTTTCTTT.

This clonotype has a handful of counts. The rearrangement joins TRBV20-1 to TRBJ1-1; the D is unclear. The CDR3 has 12 residues. Trimming shortened V by 6 bases and J by 7 bases, and 15 bases separated the two germline ends. Germline V gene lookup returns CDR1 DFQATT and CDR2 SNEGSKA (reference sequence). The CDR3 DNA sequence: TGCAGTGCCGCAAACAGAACCTTTGAAGCTTTCTTT. It yields the protein CSAANRTFEAFF.

The V gene is TRBV7-6, the J gene TRBJ2-7, with D tentatively TRBD2 (5 bases). Germline CDR1 and CDR2: SGHVS and FNYEAQ. This CDR3 region has 15 residues. Trimming cost V 4 bases and J 4 bases, with 17 bases left between them. The CDR3 region has the DNA TGTGCCAGCAGCTCCGGCCGTGAGGGCAGTTACGAGCAGTACTTC. Its protein is CASSSGREGSYEQYF.

This clonotype has at least ten counts. The rearrangement links TRBV7-2 to TRBJ2-1; D uncertain. The germline V gene has CDR1 SGHTA and CDR2 FQGNSA. The CDR3 consists of 14 residues. Between the trimmed V and J ends, which lost 5 bases and 7 bases, there was a span of 15 bases. Written as DNA, the CDR3 is TGTGCCAGCAGCCGCACGGACGGTAGGAATGAGCAGTTCTTC. Protein sequence: CASSRTDGRNEQFF.

This clonotype appeared a few times. The rearrangement links TRBV7-3 to TRBJ2-3; a possible D gene is TRBD1 (6 bases). The length of the CDR3 is 15 residues. With 5 bases removed from V and 3 bases from J, the gap between germline ends came to 15 bases. In germline, CDR1 is SGHTA, CDR2 FQGTGA. CDR3 amino acids: CASSPQGPATDTQYF. CDR3 sequence (DNA): TGTGCCAGCAGCCCCCAGGGGCCGGCGACAGATACGCAGTATTTT.

This clonotype turned up a few times. The chain joins TRBV6-2 or TRBV6-3 to TRBJ2-7, with 7 bases matching TRBD2. The length of the CDR3 is 16 residues. The V and J ends lost 8 bases and 0 bases, in that order; junction bases with no gene match: 13. Germline CDR1 MNHEY, CDR2 SVGEGT. CDR3 nucleotide sequence: TGTGCCAGCGGGGGGGGAAGGGACGGATCCTCCTACGAGCAGTACTTC. It yields the protein CASGGGRDGSSYEQYF.

The V and J genes are TRBV2 and TRBJ2-7, with unresolved D. Trimming stripped 6 bases from V and 4 bases from J, with 16 bases between. Germline loops: CDR1 SNHLY, CDR2 FYNNEI. The length of the CDR3 is 14 residues. CDR3 coding DNA: TGTGCCAGCAGACCTAGACCTTCGCCGTACGAGCAGTACGTC. Its protein is CASRPRPSPYEQYV.

The V and J genes are TRBV6-5 and TRBJ1-1; possibly TRBD1 for D (5 bases). CDR3 length: 15 amino acids. Between the trimmed V and J ends, which lost 0 bases and 0 bases, there was a span of 8 bases. The V gene's germline CDR1 is MNHEY and CDR2 SVGAGI. CDR3 sequence reads: CASSYSGTLNTEAFF. The CDR3 DNA reads as TGTGCCAGCAGTTACTCAGGGACCCTGAACACTGAAGCTTTCTTT.

This clonotype was detected a few times. The rearrangement joins TRBV6-2 or TRBV6-3 to TRBJ2-4, with 11 bases that match TRBD2. V lost 2 bases to trimming and J lost 2 bases; unmatched junction nucleotides: 8. Germline-derived CDR1 and CDR2 are MNHEY and SVGEGT. This CDR3 has 18 amino acids. The CDR3 sequence: CASSYTPSGGLPKNIQYF. CDR3 nucleotides: TGTGCCAGCAGTTACACCCCTAGCGGGGGGCTCCCCAAAAACATTCAGTACTTC.

This chain uses TRBV28 with TRBJ2-5; D assignment may be TRBD1 or TRBD2 (5 bases each). Germline V lookup: CDR1 MDHEN, CDR2 SYDVKM. Trimming cost V 6 bases and J 0 bases, with 23 bases left between them. The CDR3 covers 18 residues. The CDR3 spells CASRPAGWQGPYQETQYF. The CDR3 region has the DNA TGTGCCAGCAGACCCGCCGGGTGGCAGGGACCCTACCAAGAGACCCAGTACTTC.

This clonotype was found many times. The J gene is TRBJ2-3, the V gene TRBV10-3; weak D call: TRBD2 (5 bases). The germline V gene has CDR1 ENHRY and CDR2 SYGVKD. Trimming pared 10 bases from V and 2 bases from J, leaving 7 bases between. The CDR3 runs 11 residues. DNA of the CDR3: TGTGCCAGCGGGTCCACAGATACGCAGTATTTT. This translates into CASGSTDTQYF.

As DNA, the CDR3 is TGTGCCAGCAGTTACACCGGACAGGGCAACAATGAGCAGTTCTTC. It encodes CASSYTGQGNNEQFF. The chain recombines TRBV6-5 with TRBJ2-1, with 8 bases identical to TRBD1. V gave up 2 bases and J gave up 5 bases; unmatched junction bases: 5. The CDR3 loop spans 15 amino acids. Germline V gene sequence: CDR1 MNHEY, CDR2 SVGAGI.

The CDR3 is CASSVDTDTQYF. The DNA of the CDR3 is TGTGCCAGCAGCGTGGACACAGATACGCAGTATTTT. The chain uses TRBV7-9 and TRBJ2-3; no clear D gene. This CDR3 contains 12 residues. Trimming pared 5 bases from V and 2 bases from J, leaving 5 bases between. Germline V lookup: CDR1 SEHNR, CDR2 FQNEAQ (reference sequence).